This entry lists 14 T cell receptor beta chains sequenced from one sample in a study of PD-L1 blockade in urothelial cancer. Profiling relied on immunoSEQ multiplex PCR, and the TCRdb table lists in-frame clones only, not all of them. The table lists about 51,000 clones, more than 75% of them singletons. Indicated time point: peripheral blood 6 weeks after treatment start. Sequencing used PBMCs, obtained around atezolizumab (anti-PD-L1) treatment. The receptors shown here come from a man between 60 and 75 years old with urothelial cancer.

The rearrangement joins TRBV5-6 to TRBJ2-3; 7 bases match TRBD1. Germline trimming cut 2 bases from V and 3 bases from J; bases unmatched to any gene: 12. Germline V CDR1 and CDR2: SGHDT, YYEEEE. The CDR3 loop spans 17 amino acids. CDR3 DNA: TGTGCCAGCAGCTTTTACTCCGGGACAGTAGTTACAGATACGCAGTATTTT. Protein: CASSFYSGTVVTDTQYF.

This chain uses TRBV7-2 with TRBJ2-7; 10 bases are shared with TRBD2. With V trimmed by 3 bases and J by 6 bases, 5 bases remained unmatched. Germline V gene lookup returns CDR1 SGHTA and CDR2 FQGNSA. The CDR3 has 14 residues. The CDR3 spells CASSFGLAGVEQYF. As DNA, the CDR3 is TGTGCCAGCAGCTTTGGGCTAGCGGGAGTCGAGCAGTACTTC.

The chain combines TRBV28 with TRBJ2-7, with D tentatively TRBD1 (6 bases). Trimming stripped 6 bases from V and 0 bases from J, with 15 bases between. Germline V gene lookup returns CDR1 MDHEN and CDR2 SYDVKM. The CDR3 is 15 residues long. The CDR3: CASRPRDIGSYEQYF. For the CDR3, the DNA is TGTGCCAGCAGACCACGGGACATCGGCTCCTACGAGCAGTACTTC. Variable domain in full (rest from reference TRBV28 and TRBJ2-7): DVKVTQSSRYLVKRTGEKVFLECVQDMDHENMFWYRQDPGLGLRLIYFSYDVKMKEKGDIPEGYSVSREKKERFSLILESASTNQTSMYLCASRPRDIGSYEQYFGPGTRLTVT.

The chain carries TRBV10-3 and TRBJ1-1; D is ambiguous. Germline V gene data show CDR1 as ENHRY and CDR2 as SYGVKD. The CDR3 is 13 residues long. V lost 3 bases and J lost 8, with 13 bases in between. CDR3 amino acids: CAISELGGAEAFF. The CDR3 bases are TGTGCCATCAGTGAACTGGGTGGAGCCGAAGCTTTCTTT.

The J gene is TRBJ1-1, the V gene TRBV28; 9 positions agree with TRBD1. CDR1 MDHEN and CDR2 SYDVKM come from the germline V gene. This CDR3 is built from 15 residues. Trimming took 7 bases from V and 6 from J; bases not matched to a gene: 12. The CDR3 nucleotides are TGTGCCAGCATCGGACAGGGGTCAGCATCGGCTGAAGCTTTCTTT. Its protein is CASIGQGSASAEAFF.

The chain links TRBV7-9 to TRBJ2-1; TRBD2 aligns across 10 bases. V lost 1 base to trimming and J lost 8 bases; unmatched junction nucleotides: 5. The CDR3 contains 15 residues. CDR1 and CDR2 (germline): SEHNR, FQNEAQ (reference sequence). CDR3 amino acids: CASSLGASGSDEQFF. CDR3 DNA: TGTGCCAGCAGCTTAGGTGCTAGCGGGAGCGATGAGCAGTTCTTC.

V gene TRBV19 combines with J gene TRBJ2-2, with 7 nucleotides matching TRBD1. Germline V gene data show CDR1 as LNHDA and CDR2 as SQIVND (reference sequence). The CDR3 sequence is 15 residues long. J was trimmed by 4 bases and V by 6 bases; bases with no gene match: 8. The chain's CDR3 is CASRTTGFGTGELFF. The CDR3 DNA reads as TGTGCCAGTAGAACGACAGGGTTCGGCACCGGGGAGCTGTTTTTT.

V and J are TRBV5-8 and TRBJ2-1; D is undetermined. This CDR3 contains 12 residues. Germline lookup yields CDR1 SGHTS and CDR2 YDEGEE. V shed 5 bases and J shed 7 bases, with 10 bases lying between them. The CDR3, as DNA: TGTGCCAGCAGTGTGAGAGGTAATGAGCAGTTCTTC. It specifies CASSVRGNEQFF.

This rearrangement joins TRBV19 to TRBJ2-1; the D is unclear. Germline V lookup: CDR1 LNHDA, CDR2 SQIVND (reference sequence). Trimming stripped 4 bases from V and 2 bases from J, with 9 bases between. CDR3 length: 14 amino acids. CDR3 amino acids: CASSTAGTYNEQFF. The CDR3 nucleotides read TGTGCCAGTAGTACGGCAGGAACCTACAATGAGCAGTTCTTC. Drawing the rest from reference TRBV19 and TRBJ2-1, the complete variable domain is DGGITQSPKYLFRKEGQNVTLSCEQNLNHDAMYWYRQDPGQGLRLIYYSQIVNDFQKGDIAEGYSVSREKKESFPLTVTSAQKNPTAFYLCASSTAGTYNEQFFGPGTRLTVL.

The chain is built from TRBV2 and TRBJ2-3; D is unresolved. V was shortened by 9 bases and J by 1 base, with 8 bases between the two germline ends. The V gene's germline CDR1 is SNHLY and CDR2 FYNNEI. This CDR3 spans 12 amino acids. The chain's CDR3 is CARGYGTDTQYF. Here the CDR3 DNA reads TGTGCCAGGGGCTACGGCACAGATACGCAGTATTTT.

The chain couples TRBV5-1 to TRBJ2-3, with 9 bases fitting TRBD2. V was clipped by 0 bases and J by 5 bases; unmatched bases: 7. In germline, CDR1 is SGHRS, CDR2 YFSETQ. The CDR3 has 16 residues. In DNA, the CDR3 is TGCGCCAGCAGCTTGGTATGGCGGGGGGGCATAGATACGCAGTATTTT. Its translation is CASSLVWRGGIDTQYF.

The V and J genes are TRBV14 and TRBJ1-1, with TRBD1 matching 7 bases. This CDR3 is built from 13 residues. J was trimmed by 2 bases and V by 5 bases; bases with no gene match: 2. Germline V gene data show CDR1 as SGHDN and CDR2 as FVKESK. CDR3 in amino acids: CASSRGRNTEAFF. In DNA form, the CDR3 reads TGTGCCAGCAGCAGGGGGCGAAACACTGAAGCTTTCTTT.

The chain recombines TRBV4-3 with TRBJ1-3; no definite D call. The CDR3 runs 17 residues. The germline CDR1 and CDR2 sequences are LGHNA and YSLEER. Trimming left V 4 bases short and J 0 bases short, with 16 bases between. This CDR3 reads CASSRGVRTDSGNTIYF. For the CDR3, the DNA is TGCGCCAGCAGCCGGGGAGTCAGGACCGACTCTGGAAACACCATATATTTT.

The chain has TRBV9 and TRBJ2-7; 9 bases fit TRBD1. Germline CDR1 is SGDLS and CDR2 is YYNGEE. Trimming at V came to 0 bases and at J to 3 bases, leaving 1 base not matched to a gene. The CDR3 sequence is 14 residues long. CDR3 region: CASSVGDRDYEQYF. As DNA, the CDR3 is TGTGCCAGCAGCGTAGGGGACAGGGACTACGAGCAGTACTTC.